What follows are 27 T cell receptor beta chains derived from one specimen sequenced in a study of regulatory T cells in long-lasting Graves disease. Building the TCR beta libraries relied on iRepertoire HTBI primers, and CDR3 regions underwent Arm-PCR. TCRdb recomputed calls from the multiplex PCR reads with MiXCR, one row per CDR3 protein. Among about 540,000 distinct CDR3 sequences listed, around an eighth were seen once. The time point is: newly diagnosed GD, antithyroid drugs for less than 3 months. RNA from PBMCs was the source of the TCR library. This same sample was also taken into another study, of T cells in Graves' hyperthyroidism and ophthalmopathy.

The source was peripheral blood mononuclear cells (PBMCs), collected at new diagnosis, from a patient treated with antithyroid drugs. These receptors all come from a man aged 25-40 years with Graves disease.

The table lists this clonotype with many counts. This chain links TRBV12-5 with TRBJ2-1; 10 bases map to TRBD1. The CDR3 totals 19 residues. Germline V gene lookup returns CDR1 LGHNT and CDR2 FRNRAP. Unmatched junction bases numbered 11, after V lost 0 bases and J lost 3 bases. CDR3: CASGLVLGTGVPNYNEQFF. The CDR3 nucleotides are TGTGCTAGTGGTTTGGTACTCGGGACAGGGGTTCCGAACTACAATGAGCAGTTCTTC.

CDR3 sequence: CASSEYGQGGEETQYF. CDR3 DNA sequence: TGTGCCAGCAGTGAATATGGACAGGGAGGCGAGGAGACCCAGTACTTC. The chain has TRBV25-1 and TRBJ2-5; 8 bases are shared with TRBD1. CDR3 length: 16 amino acids. CDR1 and CDR2 from the germline V gene are MGHDK and SYGVNS. V lost 0 bases, J lost 5 bases, and 8 bases stayed unmatched.

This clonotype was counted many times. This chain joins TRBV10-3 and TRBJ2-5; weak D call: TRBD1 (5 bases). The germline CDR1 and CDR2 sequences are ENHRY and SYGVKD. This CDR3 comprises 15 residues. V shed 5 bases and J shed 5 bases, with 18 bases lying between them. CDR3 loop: CAISSNTGTGETQYF. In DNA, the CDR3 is TGTGCCATCAGTTCAAATACAGGCACTGGGGAGACCCAGTACTTC.

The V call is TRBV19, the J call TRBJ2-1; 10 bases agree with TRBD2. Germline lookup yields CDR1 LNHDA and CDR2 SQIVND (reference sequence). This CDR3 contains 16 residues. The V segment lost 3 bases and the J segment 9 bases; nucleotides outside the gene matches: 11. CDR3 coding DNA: TGTGCCAGTAGTATCATACTAGCGGGATATTATGGTGAGCAGTTCTTC. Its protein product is CASSIILAGYYGEQFF.

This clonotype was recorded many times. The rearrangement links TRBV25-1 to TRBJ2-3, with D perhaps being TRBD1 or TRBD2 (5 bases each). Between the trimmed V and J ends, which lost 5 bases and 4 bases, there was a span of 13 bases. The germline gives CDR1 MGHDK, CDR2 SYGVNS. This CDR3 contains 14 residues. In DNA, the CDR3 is TGTGCCAGCAGTCGGGAAGGGGCGGCAGATACGCAGTATTTT. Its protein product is CASSREGAADTQYF.

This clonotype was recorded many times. The CDR3 sequence: CASSLRGETQYF. The CDR3 bases are TGTGCCAGCAGCTTGAGGGGAGAGACCCAGTACTTC. This chain connects TRBV27 to TRBJ2-5, with D tentatively TRBD1 or TRBD2 (5 bases each). Trimming stripped 6 bases from V and 4 bases from J, with 9 bases between. Germline lookup yields CDR1 MNHEY and CDR2 SMNVEV (reference sequence). The CDR3 contains 12 residues.

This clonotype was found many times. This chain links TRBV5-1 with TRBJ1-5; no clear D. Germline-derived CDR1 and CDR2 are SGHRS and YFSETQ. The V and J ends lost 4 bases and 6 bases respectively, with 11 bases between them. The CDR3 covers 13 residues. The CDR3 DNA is TGCGCCAGCAGCCTGGTGGCTGGTCAGCCCCAGCATTTT. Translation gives CASSLVAGQPQHF.

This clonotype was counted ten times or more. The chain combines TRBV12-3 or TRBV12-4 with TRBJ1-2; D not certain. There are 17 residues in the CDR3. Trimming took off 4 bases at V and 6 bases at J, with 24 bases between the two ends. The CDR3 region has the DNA TGTGCCAGCAGTTCCCCCCGCGCGGGTGGGTATCTCGATGGCTACACCTTC. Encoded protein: CASSSPRAGGYLDGYTF.

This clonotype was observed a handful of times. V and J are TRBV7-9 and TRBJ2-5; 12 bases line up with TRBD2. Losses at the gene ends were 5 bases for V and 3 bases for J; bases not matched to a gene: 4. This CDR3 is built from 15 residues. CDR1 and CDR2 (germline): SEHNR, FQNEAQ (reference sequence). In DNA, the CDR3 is TGTGCCAGCAGCCCGAGACTAGCGGGAGAAGAGACCCAGTACTTC. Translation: CASSPRLAGEETQYF.

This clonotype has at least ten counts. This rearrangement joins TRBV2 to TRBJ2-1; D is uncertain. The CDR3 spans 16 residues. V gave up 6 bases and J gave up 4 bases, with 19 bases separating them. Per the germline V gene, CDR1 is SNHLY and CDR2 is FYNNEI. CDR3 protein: CASSPRVWGRYNEQFF. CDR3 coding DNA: TGTGCCAGCAGCCCCCGGGTATGGGGAAGATACAATGAGCAGTTCTTC.

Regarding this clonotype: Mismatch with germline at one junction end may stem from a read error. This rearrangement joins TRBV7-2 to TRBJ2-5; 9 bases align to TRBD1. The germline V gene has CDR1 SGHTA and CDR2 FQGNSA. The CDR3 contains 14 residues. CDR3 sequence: CVSSPGTGWETQYF. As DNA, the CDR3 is TGTGTCAGCAGCCCCGGGACAGGGTGGGAGACCCAGTACTTC.

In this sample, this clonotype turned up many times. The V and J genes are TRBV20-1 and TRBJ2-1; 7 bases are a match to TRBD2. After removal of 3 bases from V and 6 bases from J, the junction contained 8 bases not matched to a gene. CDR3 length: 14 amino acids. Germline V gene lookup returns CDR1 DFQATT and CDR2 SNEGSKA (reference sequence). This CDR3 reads CSASLLATANEQFF. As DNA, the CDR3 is TGCAGTGCTAGTCTACTAGCGACTGCCAATGAGCAGTTCTTC.

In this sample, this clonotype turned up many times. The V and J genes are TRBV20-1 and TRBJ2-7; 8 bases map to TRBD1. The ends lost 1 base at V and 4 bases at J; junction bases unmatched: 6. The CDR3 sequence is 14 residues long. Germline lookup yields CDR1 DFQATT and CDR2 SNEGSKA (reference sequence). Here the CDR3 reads CSARGDRGEYEQYF. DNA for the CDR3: TGCAGTGCTAGAGGCGACAGGGGAGAATACGAGCAGTACTTC.

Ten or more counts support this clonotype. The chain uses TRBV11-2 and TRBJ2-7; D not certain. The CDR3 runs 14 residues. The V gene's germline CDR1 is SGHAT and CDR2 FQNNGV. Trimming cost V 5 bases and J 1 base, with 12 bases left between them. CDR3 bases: TGTGCCAGCAGCCTTGCTGAACGTTCCTACGAGCAGTACTTC. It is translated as CASSLAERSYEQYF.

The CDR3 here is CSASPPSGSNYEQYF. The DNA for the CDR3 is TGCAGTGCTTCCCCCCCTAGCGGGAGTAATTACGAGCAGTACTTC. This chain links TRBV20-1 with TRBJ2-7; TRBD2 agrees at 10 bases. Unmatched junction bases numbered 11, after V lost 5 bases and J lost 4 bases. Germline lookup yields CDR1 DFQATT and CDR2 SNEGSKA (reference sequence). This CDR3 has 15 residues.

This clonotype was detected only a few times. The CDR3: CACLGEDSRGGEQFF. As DNA, the CDR3 is TGTGCCTGCCTGGGGGAAGATTCGAGAGGGGGTGAGCAGTTCTTC. This sequence joins TRBV30 and TRBJ2-1, with D perhaps TRBD1 (6 bases). The V and J ends lost 6 bases and 9 bases respectively, with 24 bases between them. The CDR3 loop spans 15 amino acids. Germline-derived CDR1 and CDR2 are GTSNPN and SVGIG (reference sequence).

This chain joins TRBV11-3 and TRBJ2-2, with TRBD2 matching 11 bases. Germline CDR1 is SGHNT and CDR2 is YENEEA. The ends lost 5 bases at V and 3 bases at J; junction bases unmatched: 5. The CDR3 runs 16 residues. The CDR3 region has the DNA TGTGCCAGCAGCCGAACTAGCGGGAGTCACACCGGGGAGCTGTTTTTT. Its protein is CASSRTSGSHTGELFF.

The CDR3 region has the DNA TGTGCCAGTAGTATAAGGGGGGCTGGAGAGACCCAGTACTTC. As protein: CASSIRGAGETQYF. This chain joins TRBV19 and TRBJ2-5; D tentatively fits TRBD1 or TRBD2 (6 bases each). The CDR3 consists of 14 residues. V was shortened by 2 bases and J by 4 bases, with 11 bases between the two germline ends. Per the germline V gene, CDR1 is LNHDA and CDR2 is SQIVND (reference sequence).

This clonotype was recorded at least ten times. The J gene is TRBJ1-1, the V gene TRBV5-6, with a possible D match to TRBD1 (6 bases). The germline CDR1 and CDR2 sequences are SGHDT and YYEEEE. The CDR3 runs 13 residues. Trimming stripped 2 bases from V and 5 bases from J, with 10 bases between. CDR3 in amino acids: CASSFGGPTEAFF. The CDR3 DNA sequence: TGTGCCAGCAGCTTCGGGGGGCCTACTGAAGCTTTCTTT.

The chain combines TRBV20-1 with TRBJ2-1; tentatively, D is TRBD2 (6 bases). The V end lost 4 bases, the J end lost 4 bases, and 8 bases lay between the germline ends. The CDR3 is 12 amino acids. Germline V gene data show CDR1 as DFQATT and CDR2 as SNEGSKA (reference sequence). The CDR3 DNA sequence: TGCAGTGCTAAGGGACTGTACAATGAGCAGTTCTTC. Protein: CSAKGLYNEQFF.

The CDR3 region is CAISEVGDEQFF. DNA for the CDR3: TGTGCCATCAGTGAGGTGGGTGATGAGCAGTTCTTC. The chain links TRBV10-3 to TRBJ2-1; no clear D. V lost 2 bases, J lost 8 bases, and 7 bases lay in between. The CDR3 has 12 amino acids. Germline CDR1 is ENHRY and CDR2 is SYGVKD.

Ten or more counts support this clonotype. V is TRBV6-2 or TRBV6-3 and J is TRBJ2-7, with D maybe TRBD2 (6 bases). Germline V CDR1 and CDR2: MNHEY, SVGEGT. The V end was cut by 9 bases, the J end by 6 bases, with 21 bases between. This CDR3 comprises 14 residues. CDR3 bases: TGTGCCAGTGTGGGACGGGAGTTTTTGTCCGAGCAGTACTTC. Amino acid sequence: CASVGREFLSEQYF.

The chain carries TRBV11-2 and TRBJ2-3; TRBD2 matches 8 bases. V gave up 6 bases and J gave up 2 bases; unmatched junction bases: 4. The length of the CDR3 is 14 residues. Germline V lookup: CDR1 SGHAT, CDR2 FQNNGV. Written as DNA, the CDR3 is TGTGCCAGCAGAGGAGCGGGAGACACAGATACGCAGTATTTT. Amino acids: CASRGAGDTDTQYF.

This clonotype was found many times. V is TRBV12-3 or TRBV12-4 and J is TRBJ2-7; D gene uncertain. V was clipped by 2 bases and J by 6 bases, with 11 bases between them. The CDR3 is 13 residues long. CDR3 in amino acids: CASSLNLAAEQYF. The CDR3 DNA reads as TGTGCCAGCAGTTTAAATCTGGCCGCCGAGCAGTACTTC.

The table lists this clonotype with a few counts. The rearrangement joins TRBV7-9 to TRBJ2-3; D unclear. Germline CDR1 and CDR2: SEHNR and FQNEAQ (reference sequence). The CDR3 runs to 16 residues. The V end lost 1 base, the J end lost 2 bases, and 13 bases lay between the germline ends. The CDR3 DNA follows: TGTGCCAGCAGCTTAGTTCCAGTGAGCTACACAGATACGCAGTATTTT. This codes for CASSLVPVSYTDTQYF.

The CDR3 region has the DNA TGCAGTGCTAGTCAAGGGTCTACAATCTCTGGGGCCAACGTCCTGACTTTC. Translating it yields CSASQGSTISGANVLTF. The V and J genes are TRBV20-1 and TRBJ2-6; the D is unclear. Trimming cost V 3 bases and J 0 bases, with 15 bases left between them. CDR3 length equals 17 residues. Germline V lookup: CDR1 DFQATT, CDR2 SNEGSKA (reference sequence).

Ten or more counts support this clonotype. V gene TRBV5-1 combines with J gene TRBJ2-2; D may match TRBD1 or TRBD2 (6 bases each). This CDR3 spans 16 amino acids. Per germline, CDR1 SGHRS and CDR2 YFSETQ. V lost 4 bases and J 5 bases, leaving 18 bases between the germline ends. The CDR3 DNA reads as TGCGCCAGCAGCCCTTGGGGGGACAAGATAACCGGGGAGCTGTTTTTT. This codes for CASSPWGDKITGELFF.